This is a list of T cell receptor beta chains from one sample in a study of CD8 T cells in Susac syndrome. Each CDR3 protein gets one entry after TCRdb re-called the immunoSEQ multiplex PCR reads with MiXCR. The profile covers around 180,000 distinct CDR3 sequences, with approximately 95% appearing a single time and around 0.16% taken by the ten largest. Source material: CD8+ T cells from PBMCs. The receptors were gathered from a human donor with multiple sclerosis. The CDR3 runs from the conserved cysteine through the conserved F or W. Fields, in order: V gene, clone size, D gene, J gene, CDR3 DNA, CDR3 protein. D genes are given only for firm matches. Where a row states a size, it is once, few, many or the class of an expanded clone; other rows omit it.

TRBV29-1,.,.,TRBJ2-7,TGCAGCGTTGATGGGGGCGCGTCCTACGAGCAGTACTTC,CSVDGGASYEQYF
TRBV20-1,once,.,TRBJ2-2,TGCAGTGCTAGCGAGGTTTTTGACACCGGGGAGCTGTTTTTT,CSASEVFDTGELFF
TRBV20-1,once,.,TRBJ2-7,TGCAGTGCTAGAAGCGGGACAGCCATCTACGAGCAGTACTTC,CSARSGTAIYEQYF
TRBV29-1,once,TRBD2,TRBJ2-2,TGCAGCGTCCCAGCGGGAGGATACACCGGGGAGCTGTTTTTT,CSVPAGGYTGELFF
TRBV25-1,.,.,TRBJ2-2,TGTGCCAGTACTCCAAACACCGGGGAGCTGTTTTTT,CASTPNTGELFF
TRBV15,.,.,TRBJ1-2,TGTGCCACCAGCCCTCGCCAGGGAACATCGGGCTACACCTTC,CATSPRQGTSGYTF
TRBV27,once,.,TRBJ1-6,TGTGCCAGCAGTTCAGACAGGCTCCCCTATAATTCACCCCTCCACTTT,CASSSDRLPYNSPLHF
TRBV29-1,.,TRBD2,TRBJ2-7,TGCAGCGTTGAAGTGCAACGAGGGGGGGGCGGGAGGCTCCCCTACGAGCAGTACTTC,CSVEVQRGGGGRLPYEQYF
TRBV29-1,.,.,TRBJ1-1,TGCAGCGTTGCGGGGGCTGAAGCTTTCTTT,CSVAGAEAFF
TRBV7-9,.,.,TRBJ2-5,TGTGCCAGCAGTTCCTCGCGGGACTTCCAAGAGACCCAGTACTTC,CASSSSRDFQETQYF
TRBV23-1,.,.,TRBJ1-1,TGCGCCAGCAGTCAATCGGGGGAGAACACTGAAGCTTTCTTT,CASSQSGENTEAFF
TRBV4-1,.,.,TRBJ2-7,TGCGCCAGCAGCCAAGATGGGGGCGGGAGCGGCTACTACGAGCAGTACTTC,CASSQDGGGSGYYEQYF
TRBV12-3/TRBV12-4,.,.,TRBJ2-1,TGTGCCAGCAGCTTAGCGTACAATGAGCAGTTCTTC,CASSLAYNEQFF
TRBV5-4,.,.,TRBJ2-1,TGTGCCAGCAGCTTTGGGGACTTCCCGCAGTTCTTC,CASSFGDFPQFF
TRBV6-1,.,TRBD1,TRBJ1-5,TGTGCCAGCAGTCTCACCAGGACAGGGCCAGGCAATCAGCCCCAGCATTTT,CASSLTRTGPGNQPQHF
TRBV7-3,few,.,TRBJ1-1,TGTGCCAGCAGCTTTGAGGAGAACACTGAAGCTTTCTTT,CASSFEENTEAFF
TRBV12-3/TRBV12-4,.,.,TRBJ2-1,TGTGCCAGCAGTGCTCCCGGGGCATACAATGAGCAGTTCTTC,CASSAPGAYNEQFF
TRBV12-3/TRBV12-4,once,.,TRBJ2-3,TGTGCCAGCAGTTTTCGTCGGATGAGCACAGATACGCAGTATTTT,CASSFRRMSTDTQYF
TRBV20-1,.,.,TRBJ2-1,TGCAGTGCTATAAAGACGTTTAATGAGCAGTTCTTC,CSAIKTFNEQFF
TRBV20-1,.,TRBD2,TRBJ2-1,TGCAGTGCTAGGGAGACTAGCGGGAGGTACAATGAGCAGTTCTTC,CSARETSGRYNEQFF
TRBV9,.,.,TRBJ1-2,TGTGCCAGCAGCCTCAACAACGTAGGAAACTATGGCTACACCTTC,CASSLNNVGNYGYTF
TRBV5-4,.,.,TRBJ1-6,TGTGCCAGCAGCTTTGAGCCGGGTTCACCCCTCCACTTT,CASSFEPGSPLHF
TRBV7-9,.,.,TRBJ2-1,TGTGCCTCACGGACAGTCTCCTACAATGAGCAGTTCTTC,CASRTVSYNEQFF
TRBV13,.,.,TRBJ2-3,TGTGCCAGCAGCTTAGTCCTAGAAGGAGATACGCAGTATTTT,CASSLVLEGDTQYF
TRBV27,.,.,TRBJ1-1,TGCGCCAGCAGCCGTGGCACTGAAGCTTTCTTT,CASSRGTEAFF
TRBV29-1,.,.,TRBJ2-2,TGCGCGACTGATAACACCGGGGAGCTGTTTTTT,CATDNTGELFF
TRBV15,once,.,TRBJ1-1,TGTGCCACCAGCAGAGATCGGGCGACTGAAGCTTTCTTT,CATSRDRATEAFF
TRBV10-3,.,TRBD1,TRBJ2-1,TGTGCCTCGAGAGAGGACAGGGAAGAGCAGTTCTTC,CASREDREEQFF
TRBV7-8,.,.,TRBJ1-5,TGTGCCAGCAGCACCCGGGGCTCGTATAGCAATCAGCCCCAGCATTTT,CASSTRGSYSNQPQHF
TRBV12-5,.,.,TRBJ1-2,TGTGCTAGTGGTTTGGCCCTTACGGACAGATTTGACTATGGCTACACCTTC,CASGLALTDRFDYGYTF
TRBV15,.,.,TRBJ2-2,TGTGCCACCAGCAGAATACTAGATGGCCCCGGGGAGCTGTTTTTT,CATSRILDGPGELFF
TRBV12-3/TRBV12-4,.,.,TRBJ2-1,TGTGCCAGCAGTTTAGAAGGTTGGAATGAGCAGTTCTTC,CASSLEGWNEQFF
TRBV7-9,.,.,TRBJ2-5,TGTGCAAGCAGGTTCGGTTTTGAAGAGACCCAGTACTTC,CASRFGFEETQYF
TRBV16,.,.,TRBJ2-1,TGTGCCAGCATTCCAAATCTTAGCAGCGGCTACAATGAGCAGTTCTTC,CASIPNLSSGYNEQFF
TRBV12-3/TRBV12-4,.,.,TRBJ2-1,TGTGCCAGCAGTTTGCCGCTAGGGGGGCCAAACAATGAGCAGTTCTTC,CASSLPLGGPNNEQFF
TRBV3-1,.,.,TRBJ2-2,TGTGCCAGCAGCCAGACGATCACCGGGGAGCTGTTTTTT,CASSQTITGELFF
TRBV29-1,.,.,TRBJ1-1,TGCAGCGTTGATAGGGCAGGTAACACTGAAGCTTTCTTT,CSVDRAGNTEAFF
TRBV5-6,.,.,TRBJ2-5,TGTGCCAGCAGGCCAGGGGCCAAAGAGACCCAGTACTTC,CASRPGAKETQYF
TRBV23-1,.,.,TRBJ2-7,TGCGCCAGCAGTCAATTTCAGGGGATGCCCTACGAGCAGTACTTC,CASSQFQGMPYEQYF
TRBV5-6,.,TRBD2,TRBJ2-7,TGTGCCAGCAGCTCGGGACTAGCGGGGCCCCACGAGCAGTACTTC,CASSSGLAGPHEQYF
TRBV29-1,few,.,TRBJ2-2,TGCAGCGTTGTCAGGGGGAACACCGGGGAGCTGTTTTTT,CSVVRGNTGELFF
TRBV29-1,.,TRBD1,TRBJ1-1,TGCAGCGTTCTCCCGAGGGACAGGGGGAACACTGAAGCTTTCTTT,CSVLPRDRGNTEAFF
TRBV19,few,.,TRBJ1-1,TGTGCCAGTAGGAGACAAGGGCCGAACACTGAAGCTTTCTTT,CASRRQGPNTEAFF
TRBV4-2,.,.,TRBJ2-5,TGTGCCAGCAGCCAAGGGACTGCCGGGGAGACCCAGTACTTC,CASSQGTAGETQYF
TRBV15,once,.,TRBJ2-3,TGTGCCACCAGCAGAGATGACGGCGGGACTGCCGATTTT,CATSRDDGGTADF
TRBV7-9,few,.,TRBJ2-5,TGTGCCAGCAGCGCGGGTGAGACCCAGTACTTC,CASSAGETQYF
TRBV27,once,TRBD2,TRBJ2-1,TGTGCCAGCAGGCGACTAGCGGAGAACTACAATGAGCAGTTCTTC,CASRRLAENYNEQFF